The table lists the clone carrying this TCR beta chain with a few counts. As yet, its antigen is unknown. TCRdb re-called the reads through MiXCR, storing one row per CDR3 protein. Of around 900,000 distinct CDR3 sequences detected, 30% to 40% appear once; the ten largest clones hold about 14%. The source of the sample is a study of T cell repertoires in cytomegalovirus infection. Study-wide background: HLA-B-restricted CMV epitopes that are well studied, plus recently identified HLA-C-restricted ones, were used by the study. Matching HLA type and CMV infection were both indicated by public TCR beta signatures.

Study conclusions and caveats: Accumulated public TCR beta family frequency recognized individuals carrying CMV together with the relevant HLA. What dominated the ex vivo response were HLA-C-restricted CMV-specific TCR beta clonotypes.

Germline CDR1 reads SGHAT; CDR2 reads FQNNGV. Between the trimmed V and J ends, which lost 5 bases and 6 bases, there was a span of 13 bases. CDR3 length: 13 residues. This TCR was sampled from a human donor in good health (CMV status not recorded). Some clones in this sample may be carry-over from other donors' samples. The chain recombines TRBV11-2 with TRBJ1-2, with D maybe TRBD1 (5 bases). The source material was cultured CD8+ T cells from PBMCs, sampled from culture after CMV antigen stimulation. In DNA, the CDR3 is TGTGCCAGCAGCCTGGGACGTCTTAATGGCTACACCTTC. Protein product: CASSLGRLNGYTF.